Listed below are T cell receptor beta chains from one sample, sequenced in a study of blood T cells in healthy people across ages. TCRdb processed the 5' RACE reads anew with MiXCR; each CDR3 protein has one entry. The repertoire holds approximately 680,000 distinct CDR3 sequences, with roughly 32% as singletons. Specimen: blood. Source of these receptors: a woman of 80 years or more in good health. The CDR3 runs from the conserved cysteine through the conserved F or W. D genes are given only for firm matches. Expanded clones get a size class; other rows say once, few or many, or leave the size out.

TGTGCCAGCAGTTTACTGGGACAGGGGGACGGGGAGCAGTACTTC CASSLLGQGDGEQYF TRBV27 TRBD1 many TRBJ2-7
TGTGCCAGCAGCTCAGAACGACAGGTCATTAGTTCACCCCTCCACTTT CASSSERQVISSPLHF TRBV7-2 NA few TRBJ1-6
TGCAGTGCTAGAAACAGTCATAATTCACCCCTCCACTTT CSARNSHNSPLHF TRBV20-1 NA NA TRBJ1-6
TGTGCCATCAGTGAAAACGGGGAGCGGGGGGTGAATGAGCAGTTCTTC CAISENGERGVNEQFF TRBV10-3 TRBD2 NA TRBJ2-1
TGCAGTGCTAGAGTTACCCTAGCGGGGGGGTCGTTCCAAGAGACCCAGTACTTC CSARVTLAGGSFQETQYF TRBV20-1 TRBD2 many TRBJ2-5
TGTGCCAGCAGCTCCGGGGGACAGGGGGGCACAGATACGCGGTATTTT CASSSGGQGGTDTRYF TRBV7-9 TRBD1 NA TRBJ2-3
TGCAGCGTGCGGGACAGAAGCAATCAGCCCCAGCATTTT CSVRDRSNQPQHF TRBV29-1 TRBD1 many TRBJ1-5
TGCGCCAGCAGCTTAGCCAGGGACACCCCTAACTATGGCTACACCTTC CASSLARDTPNYGYTF TRBV5-1 NA few TRBJ1-2
TGTGCCAGCAGCCGACGGGACAGTCCCTATGGCTACACCTTC CASSRRDSPYGYTF TRBV6-2/TRBV6-3 TRBD1 many TRBJ1-2
TGTGCCAGCAGGGTCCTAGCGAACCCGGCGAATGAGCAGTTCTTC CASRVLANPANEQFF TRBV7-9 NA once TRBJ2-1
TGTGCCAGCAGCTTGGGGGAGGGGGGGAGCAATCAGCCCCAGCATTTT CASSLGEGGSNQPQHF TRBV5-5 NA NA TRBJ1-5
TGTGCCAGCAGCGTAGCCCCCGGGACTAGCGTGGATACGCAGTATTTT CASSVAPGTSVDTQYF TRBV9 TRBD2 many TRBJ2-3
TGTGCCAGTAGTTCTCGGATGGGGGAGACCCAGTACTTC CASSSRMGETQYF TRBV19 NA NA TRBJ2-5
TGTGCCAGCACCAATTTAGGTGAGCAGTTCTTC CASTNLGEQFF TRBV6-2/TRBV6-3 NA many TRBJ2-1
TGCAGCGTCCGTTTCGGCGGCAATCAGCCCCAGCATTTT CSVRFGGNQPQHF TRBV29-1 NA few TRBJ1-5
TGTGCCACCAGTGTGGCAGGATACAATGAGCAGTTCTTC CATSVAGYNEQFF TRBV24-1 NA many TRBJ2-1
TGTGCCAGCAGTCTAGGGACAGCCTACACTGAAGCTTTCTTT CASSLGTAYTEAFF TRBV12-3/TRBV12-4 TRBD1 NA TRBJ1-1
TGTGCCAGCAGAAACACGAACACTGAAGCTTTCTTT CASRNTNTEAFF TRBV12-3/TRBV12-4 NA many TRBJ1-1
TGCAGTGCTAGACCGGGACTAGCGGAATTGAGCTCCTACAATGAGCAGTTCTTC CSARPGLAELSSYNEQFF TRBV20-1 TRBD2 many TRBJ2-1
TGCAGCGTTGAAGACAAGACAGGGGTTAATGGCTACACCTTC CSVEDKTGVNGYTF TRBV29-1 TRBD1 few TRBJ1-2
TGTGCCAGCAGTGAAGGCGGACAGTATAGCTCCTACGAGCGGTACTTC CASSEGGQYSSYERYF TRBV6-1 NA NA TRBJ2-7
TGTGCCAGCAGCGCACCGGGGGGGGAGACCCAGTTCTTC CASSAPGGETQFF TRBV11-2 TRBD2 NA TRBJ2-1
TGTGCCAGCAGTATCAAAATATCACAAGAGACCCAGTACTTC CASSIKISQETQYF TRBV13 NA NA TRBJ2-5
TGCGCCAGCAGTCTAAGGGGACTAGCGGGGGACAATGAGCAGTTCTTC CASSLRGLAGDNEQFF TRBV5-1 TRBD2 many TRBJ2-1
TGCGCCAGCAGCTTAGGGGGGACCGATAACTATGGCTACACCTTC CASSLGGTDNYGYTF TRBV5-1 NA NA TRBJ1-2
TGCAGCGTTGAAGGGGCGTCTAGCGGGGGCCCCGCGTACCAAGAGACCCAGTACTTC CSVEGASSGGPAYQETQYF TRBV29-1 TRBD2 NA TRBJ2-5
TGTGCCAGCAGCGTACCTGGACTTTTACCCATTCAGTACTTC CASSVPGLLPIQYF TRBV12-3/TRBV12-4 NA many TRBJ2-4
TGCGCCAGCAGTCTTGGGTGGCGGTCCGGGGACGAGCAGTACTTC CASSLGWRSGDEQYF TRBV5-1 NA many TRBJ2-7
TGTGCCAGTGGGGGCGGGACGCAAGATGGCTACACCTTC CASGGGTQDGYTF TRBV3-1 NA many TRBJ1-2
TGTGCCAGCAGCGAAAGGATCTCGGGAGGCCCCGACTATGGCTACACCTTC CASSERISGGPDYGYTF TRBV9 NA many TRBJ1-2
TGTGCCAGCAGTCCAGCGGGGACAGGGTTTTCTGGGGCCAACGTCCTGACTTTC CASSPAGTGFSGANVLTF TRBV27 TRBD1 NA TRBJ2-6
TGCAGCGGTGTAACAGGGGGAATGGGTGAAGCTTTCTTT CSGVTGGMGEAFF TRBV29-1 TRBD1 few TRBJ1-1
TGTGCCAGCCGCACCGGGACAGTTGGCTACGAGCAGTACTTC CASRTGTVGYEQYF TRBV28 TRBD1 many TRBJ2-7
TGTGCCAGCAGCTTAAAGACTAGCGGGGGGGTCACCGGCTACGAGCAGTACTTC CASSLKTSGGVTGYEQYF TRBV7-2 TRBD2 few TRBJ2-7
TGTGCCGGCAGCCAAGACGGCGTTGAGAGCAGGTTCTTC CAGSQDGVESRFF TRBV4-2 NA NA TRBJ2-1
TGCAGCGTCGAGGGTTACTATGGCTACACCTTC CSVEGYYGYTF TRBV29-1 NA NA TRBJ1-2
TGCGCCAGCAGCTTGGCCAGGGAGATCTACAATGAGCAGTTCTTC CASSLAREIYNEQFF TRBV5-1 NA many TRBJ2-1
TGTGCCATCAGTGACCAGTCCGGGATAGGGGTCTACAATGAGCAGTTCTTC CAISDQSGIGVYNEQFF TRBV10-3 NA NA TRBJ2-1
TGTGCCAGCTCACCAAAGAGACAGGGGTCCTACGAGCAGTACTTC CASSPKRQGSYEQYF TRBV18 TRBD1 few TRBJ2-7
TGCAGTGCTATAGGACCTTACAGGTACACCTTC CSAIGPYRYTF TRBV20-1 NA few TRBJ1-2
TGCAGCGTTGCCCTCACGGTGGCAGATACGCAGTATTTT CSVALTVADTQYF TRBV29-1 NA few TRBJ2-3
TGTGCCAGCAGTGTCTCACAGGGAGGCTCCTATGGCTACACCTTC CASSVSQGGSYGYTF TRBV28 NA many TRBJ1-2
TGTGCCAGCAGCAACAGCTGGGCGGGGCGTAGCTCCTACAATGAGCAGTTCTTC CASSNSWAGRSSYNEQFF TRBV7-8 NA many TRBJ2-1
TGTGCCAGCACAGGGATCTCTGGGGCCAACGTCCTGACTTTC CASTGISGANVLTF TRBV12-3/TRBV12-4 NA NA TRBJ2-6
TGTGCCAGCAGCCTTGGGCCCTCGGGGGCCTCCTACGAGCAGTACTTC CASSLGPSGASYEQYF TRBV7-6 NA many TRBJ2-7
TGTGCCTGTTCCGTGGGACAGCTAAGCTACGAGCAGTACTTC CACSVGQLSYEQYF TRBV30 TRBD1 many TRBJ2-7
TGCGCCAGCAGCTTGAGGCTCCAGGGGGCCCAGTACTTC CASSLRLQGAQYF TRBV5-1 TRBD1 many TRBJ2-5
TGTGCCAGCAGCTCGACCCGCGGTGGGGGCTACACCTTC CASSSTRGGGYTF TRBV7-9 NA many TRBJ1-2
TGTGCCAGCAGCTTAAGGGTCGCGGGCCAGGGGAGACGCGAGCAGTACTTC CASSLRVAGQGRREQYF TRBV7-8 NA many TRBJ2-7
TGTGCCAGCAGGGGGACGGCAGGGGAGACCGAGTACTTC CASRGTAGETEYF TRBV27 NA NA TRBJ2-7
TGTGCCAGCAGCGTAGGCGGGATAGCGGGGGGCCAAGAGACCCAGTACTTC CASSVGGIAGGQETQYF TRBV9 TRBD2 many TRBJ2-5
TGTGCCTGGAGTGTCGCAGGGTCGAATGAGCAGTTCTTC CAWSVAGSNEQFF TRBV30 NA NA TRBJ2-1
TGTGCCAGCAGCCAAGATGTCAGGGCACTGGCCGAGCGGTACTTC CASSQDVRALAERYF TRBV3-1 NA NA TRBJ2-4
TGTGCCACCGCTGAGGAGTTCGTCTCCGAGCAGTACTTC CATAEEFVSEQYF TRBV24-1 NA many TRBJ2-7
TGCAGTGCCCCCCGCGGGGGGGCCGGCCATTACAATGAGCAGTTCTTC CSAPRGGAGHYNEQFF TRBV20-1 TRBD2 NA TRBJ2-1
TGCGCCAGCAGCCAAGAAGGGGGGAGTGGAGAGACCCAGTACTTC CASSQEGGSGETQYF TRBV4-1 NA NA TRBJ2-5
TGTGCCAGCAGCGTAGGGGGGATTCGGAGCTATGGCTACACCTTC CASSVGGIRSYGYTF TRBV9 NA few TRBJ1-2